This T cell receptor beta chain is drawn from a study of blood T cell repertoires in COVID-19. Sequenced by immunoSEQ multiplex PCR; TCRdb stores in-frame clones only, minus some. The profile covers around 260,000 clones, with approximately 89% appearing a single time and 2.2% taken by the ten largest. Germline-derived CDR1 and CDR2 are SGHVS and FQNEAQ. Germline trimming cut 9 bases from V and 3 bases from J; bases unmatched to any gene: 5. This CDR3 comprises 14 residues. This clone was recorded only once. Sequencing was performed on peripheral blood. The receptor comes from a woman aged 25 to 39 with COVID-19, enrolled during active disease. The V call is TRBV7-8, the J call TRBJ2-3, with 11 bases lining up with TRBD2. The CDR3 loop is CASVLAGDTDTQYF. The DNA of the CDR3 is TGTGCCAGTGTACTAGCGGGAGATACAGATACGCAGTATTTT.